There are a few counts of the clone carrying this TCR beta chain. This entry comes from a study of T cell responses to AZD1222 COVID-19 vaccine. Clones were sequenced by immunoSEQ multiplex PCR, and TCRdb holds only the in-frame ones, with some missing. The sample lists approximately 85,000 clones, roughly 85% occurring once. The receptor was isolated from an adult in good health. Sequences were derived from peripheral blood, sampled on day 0 of AZD1222 vaccination.

The CDR3 sequence is CASSLETGTFSNQPQHF. CDR3 DNA: TGTGCCAGTAGTCTCGAAACTGGGACATTTAGCAATCAGCCCCAGCATTTT. The J gene is TRBJ1-5, the V gene TRBV19, with TRBD1 as a possible D gene (6 bases). Germline CDR1 LNHDA, CDR2 SQIVND (reference sequence). There are 17 residues in the CDR3. The V gene lost 5 bases and the J gene lost 0 bases, with 17 bases spanning the gap.